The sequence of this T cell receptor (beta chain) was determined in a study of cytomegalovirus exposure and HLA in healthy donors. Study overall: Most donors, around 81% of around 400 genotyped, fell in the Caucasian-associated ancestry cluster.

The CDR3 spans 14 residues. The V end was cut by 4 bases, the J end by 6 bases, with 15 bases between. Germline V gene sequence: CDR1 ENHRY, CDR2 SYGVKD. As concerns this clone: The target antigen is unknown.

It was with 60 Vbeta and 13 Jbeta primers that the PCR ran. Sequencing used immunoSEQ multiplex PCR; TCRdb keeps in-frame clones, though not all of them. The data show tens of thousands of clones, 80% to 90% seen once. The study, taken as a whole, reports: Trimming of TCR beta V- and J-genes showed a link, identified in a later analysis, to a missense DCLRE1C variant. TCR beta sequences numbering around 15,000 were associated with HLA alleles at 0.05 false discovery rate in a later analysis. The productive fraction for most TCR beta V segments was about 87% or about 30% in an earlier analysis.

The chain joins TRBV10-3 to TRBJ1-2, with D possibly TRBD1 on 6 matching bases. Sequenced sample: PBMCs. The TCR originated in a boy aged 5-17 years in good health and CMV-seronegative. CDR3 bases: TGTGCCATCAGTGGTACCGCCACAGGGAATGGCTACACCTTC. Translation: CAISGTATGNGYTF.